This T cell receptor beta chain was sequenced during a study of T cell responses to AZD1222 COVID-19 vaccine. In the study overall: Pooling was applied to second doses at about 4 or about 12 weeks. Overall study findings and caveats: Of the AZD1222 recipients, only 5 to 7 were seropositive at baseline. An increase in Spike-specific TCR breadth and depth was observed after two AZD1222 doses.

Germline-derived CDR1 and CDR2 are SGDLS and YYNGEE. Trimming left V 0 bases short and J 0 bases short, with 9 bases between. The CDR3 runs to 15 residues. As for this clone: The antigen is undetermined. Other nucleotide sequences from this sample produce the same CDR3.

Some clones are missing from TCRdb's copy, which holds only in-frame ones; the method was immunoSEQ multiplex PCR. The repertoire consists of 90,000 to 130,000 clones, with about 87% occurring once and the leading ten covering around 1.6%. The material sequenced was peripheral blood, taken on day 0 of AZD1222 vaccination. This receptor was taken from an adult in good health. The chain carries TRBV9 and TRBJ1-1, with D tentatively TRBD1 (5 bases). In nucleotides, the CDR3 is TGTGCCAGCAGCGTAGCTGTAGGGGTGAACACTGAAGCTTTCTTT. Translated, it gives CASSVAVGVNTEAFF.